Below are 20 T cell receptor beta chains sequenced from a single sample in a study of long-term antiretroviral therapy in people with HIV. Survey level was the resolution at which the v3.0 immunoSEQ assay ran. Sequenced by immunoSEQ multiplex PCR; TCRdb stores in-frame clones only, minus some. Of about 33,000 clones in the sample, over 70% were seen once. The sample in question was unsorted PBMCs, obtained 3.1 years after starting antiretroviral therapy. These receptors were taken from a woman aged 50 to 60 with HIV.

The V and J genes are TRBV5-1 and TRBJ2-7, with D perhaps assigned TRBD1 or TRBD2 (5 bases each). The CDR3 sequence is 14 residues long. Germline-derived CDR1 and CDR2 are SGHRS and YFSETQ. The V gene lost 4 bases and the J gene lost 4 bases, with 15 bases spanning the gap. CDR3 amino acids: CASSKGTDLYEQYF. The DNA for the CDR3 is TGCGCCAGCAGCAAAGGGACGGACCTATACGAGCAGTACTTC. The whole variable domain, remainder taken from reference TRBV5-1 and TRBJ2-7, is KAGVTQTPRYLIKTRGQQVTLSCSPISGHRSVSWYQQTPGQGLQFLFEYFSETQRNKGNFPGRFSGRQFSNSRSEMNVSTLELGDSALYLCASSKGTDLYEQYFGPGTRLTVT.

V usage is TRBV28 and J usage is TRBJ2-3; D unclear. V lost 4 bases to trimming and J lost 2 bases, with 4 bases between them. CDR3 size: 12 residues. The V gene's germline CDR1 is MDHEN and CDR2 SYDVKM. DNA of the CDR3: TGTGCCAGCAGTTCCGTCACAGATACGCAGTATTTT. It specifies CASSSVTDTQYF.

V gene TRBV11-2 combines with J gene TRBJ2-7; D is tentatively TRBD1 or TRBD2 (5 bases each). In germline, CDR1 is SGHAT, CDR2 FQNNGV. Trimming removed 3 bases at V and 4 bases at J, with 10 bases between. The CDR3 length is 13 residues. The CDR3 spells CASSLGPYYEQYF. In DNA, the CDR3 is TGTGCCAGCAGCTTGGGACCATATTACGAGCAGTACTTC. The full variable domain, rest sourced from reference TRBV11-2 and TRBJ2-7, is EAGVAQSPRYKIIEKRQSVAFWCNPISGHATLYWYQQILGQGPKLLIQFQNNGVVDDSQLPKDRFSAERLKGVDSTLKIQPAKLEDSAVYLCASSLGPYYEQYFGPGTRLTVT.

This rearrangement joins TRBV5-1 to TRBJ2-5; no clear D. This CDR3 has 15 amino acids. Looked up from germline, CDR1 is SGHRS and CDR2 is YFSETQ. Trimming removed 0 bases from V and 4 bases from J, with 13 bases in between. CDR3 in DNA: TGCGCCAGCAGCTTGGCGGCAGGCGGTGGAGAGACCCAGTACTTC. Amino acids: CASSLAAGGGETQYF.

A few counts support this clone. The rearrangement joins TRBV4-1 to TRBJ1-4; 7 nucleotides agree with TRBD1. Germline V gene data show CDR1 as MGHRA and CDR2 as YSYEKL. The trim removed 4 bases at V and 5 bases at J, leaving 4 bases unmatched. This CDR3 spans 14 amino acids. CDR3 region: CASSLPGGNEKLFF. CDR3 sequence (DNA): TGCGCCAGCAGCCTCCCAGGGGGGAATGAAAAACTGTTTTTT.

V is TRBV6-5 and J is TRBJ1-4; 9 positions match TRBD1. Germline CDR1 and CDR2: MNHEY and SVGAGI. After removal of 5 bases from V and 7 bases from J, the junction contained 8 bases not matched to a gene. The CDR3 covers 15 residues. The CDR3 loop reads CASSPDRGGPEKLFF. The CDR3, as DNA: TGTGCCAGCAGTCCCGACAGGGGGGGCCCTGAAAAACTGTTTTTT.

The genes are TRBV6-6 and TRBJ2-1, with 11 bases lining up with TRBD2. The germline V gene has CDR1 MNHNY and CDR2 SVGAGI (reference sequence). Unmatched junction bases numbered 6, after V lost 0 bases and J lost 8 bases. The CDR3 is 16 amino acids. This CDR3 reads CASSYSYTSGGYEQFF. CDR3 nucleotide sequence: TGTGCCAGCAGTTACTCGTATACTAGCGGGGGTTATGAGCAGTTCTTC.

The J gene is TRBJ1-1, the V gene TRBV9; D gene uncertain. The CDR3 has 13 residues. V lost 0 bases and J 0 bases, leaving 3 bases between the germline ends. The germline V gene encodes CDR1 SGDLS and CDR2 YYNGEE. The CDR3 loop is CASSVVVNTEAFF. As DNA, the CDR3 is TGTGCCAGCAGCGTAGTGGTGAACACTGAAGCTTTCTTT.

V and J are TRBV5-8 and TRBJ2-5, with D uncertain. V dropped 0 bases and J dropped 1 base, with 7 bases sitting between them. Germline V gene sequence: CDR1 SGHTS, CDR2 YDEGEE. The CDR3 has 14 amino acids. The CDR3: CASSLAHFQETQYF. The CDR3 bases are TGTGCCAGCAGCTTGGCGCACTTCCAAGAGACCCAGTACTTC.

V is TRBV6-1 and J is TRBJ1-5; no reliable D call. The V end was cut by 0 bases, the J end by 0 bases, with 9 bases between. The CDR3 extends over 16 amino acids. The germline CDR1 and CDR2 sequences are MNHNS and SASEGT. The CDR3 nucleotides are TGTGCCAGCAGTGAAGCCCAGGACTATAGCAATCAGCCCCAGCATTTT. It codes for CASSEAQDYSNQPQHF.

This clone showed up just a few times. V usage is TRBV27 and J usage is TRBJ1-5; no reliable D call. The V and J ends lost 3 bases and 7 bases respectively, with 16 bases between them. Germline assignment: CDR1 MNHEY and CDR2 SMNVEV (reference sequence). The CDR3 length is 15 residues. CDR3 amino acids: CASSLVQSSGQPQHF. The CDR3 DNA is TGTGCCAGCAGTTTGGTACAGAGTTCGGGACAGCCCCAGCATTTT.

This clone came up a few times. The chain recombines TRBV6-6 with TRBJ1-1; possibly TRBD1 for D (6 bases). CDR1 MNHNY and CDR2 SVGAGI come from the germline V gene (reference sequence). CDR3 size: 13 residues. V lost 7 bases and J lost 4, with 13 bases in between. The CDR3 reads CASNKQGSTEAFF. CDR3 DNA: TGTGCCAGCAACAAACAGGGAAGCACTGAAGCTTTCTTT.

The genes are TRBV5-6 and TRBJ2-7; D is uncertain. Trimming stripped 3 bases from V and 3 bases from J, with 13 bases between. The length of the CDR3 is 14 residues. Germline loops: CDR1 SGHDT, CDR2 YYEEEE. The CDR3 nucleotides read TGTGCCAGCAGCTCGATTAGGCGAGGCTACGAGCAGTACTTC. Its protein is CASSSIRRGYEQYF.

This chain links TRBV19 with TRBJ1-3; D perhaps matches TRBD1 (5 bases). CDR1 and CDR2 from the germline V gene are LNHDA and SQIVND (reference sequence). CDR3 length: 15 amino acids. The germline V and J ends were trimmed by 6 bases and 2 bases, with 14 bases remaining between them. This chain's CDR3 is CASSTQDRAGNTIYF. The DNA for the CDR3 is TGTGCCAGTAGCACCCAAGACAGAGCTGGAAACACCATATATTTT.

The chain combines TRBV6-5 with TRBJ2-3, with D perhaps being TRBD1 or TRBD2 (6 bases each). The germline V gene encodes CDR1 MNHEY and CDR2 SVGAGI. This CDR3 spans 14 amino acids. V shed 5 bases and J shed 2 bases, with 11 bases lying between them. CDR3 sequence: CASSRGEYTDTQYF. In nucleotides, the CDR3 is TGTGCCAGCAGTAGGGGGGAGTACACAGATACGCAGTATTTT.

The chain joins TRBV6-1 to TRBJ2-3, with D perhaps TRBD2 (6 bases). The CDR3 spans 15 residues. V shed 2 bases and J shed 1 base, with 10 bases lying between them. Germline V gene sequence: CDR1 MNHNS, CDR2 SASEGT. This chain's CDR3 is CASSESTGGTDTQYF. The CDR3 DNA reads TGTGCCAGCAGTGAAAGTACGGGGGGCACAGATACGCAGTATTTT.

The chain employs TRBV6-1 and TRBJ2-5, with D possibly matching TRBD1 (6 bases). V lost 3 bases, J lost 4 bases, and 12 bases lay in between. From germline, CDR1 is MNHNS and CDR2 SASEGT. There are 14 residues in the CDR3. As DNA, the CDR3 is TGTGCCAGCAGTGAGAACAGGGTATCAGAGACCCAGTACTTC. Translated: CASSENRVSETQYF.

V is TRBV27 and J is TRBJ2-5, with 11 bases aligning to TRBD1. Germline V lookup: CDR1 MNHEY, CDR2 SMNVEV (reference sequence). The ends lost 2 bases at V and 0 bases at J; junction bases unmatched: 11. There are 19 residues in the CDR3. CDR3 in amino acids: CASSLRWTGGAGYQETQYF. The CDR3, as DNA: TGTGCCAGCAGTTTAAGATGGACAGGGGGCGCCGGGTACCAAGAGACCCAGTACTTC.

This clone was picked up a small number of times. J is TRBJ1-5 and V is TRBV30, with a weak D call TRBD1 (5 bases). Germline assignment: CDR1 GTSNPN and CDR2 SVGIG (reference sequence). The CDR3 contains 13 residues. Trimming shortened V by 0 bases and J by 9 bases, and 12 bases separated the two germline ends. In DNA, the CDR3 is TGTGCCTGGAGTGTAGAGGGGCGCGGGCCCCAGCATTTT. It encodes CAWSVEGRGPQHF.

The chain is built from TRBV2 and TRBJ2-2; the D is unclear. This CDR3 has 13 amino acids. With 7 bases removed from V and 2 bases from J, the gap between germline ends came to 8 bases. Per germline, CDR1 SNHLY and CDR2 FYNNEI. DNA of the CDR3: TGTGCCAGCAAGGAAGCAAACACCGGGGAGCTGTTTTTT. As protein: CASKEANTGELFF. Full variable domain (rest looked up from reference TRBV2 and TRBJ2-2): EPEVTQTPSHQVTQMGQEVILRCVPISNHLYFYWYRQILGQKVEFLVSFYNNEISEKSEIFDDQFSVERPDGSNFTLKIRSTKLEDSAMYFCASKEANTGELFFGEGSRLTVL.